Below, one T cell receptor beta chain is given with its context. Only a few counts were recorded for this clone. What this receptor recognizes is not known. Base qualities are missing; no much larger clone stands one base away. The entry originates in a study of control samples from healthy donors and cancer patients (dated by TCRdb to about 2020). Library preparation used the immunoSEQ multiplex PCR assay. TCRdb re-hosts the immuneACCESS table, in-frame sequences only. Its copies lack some clones; in the studies checked, an unresolved V gene accounts for under half of them, and the cause for the rest is not known. This sample comprises roughly 88,000 clones, about nine tenths of them detected only once. The ten largest clones capture around 0.9% of the sample. V has 4 bases trimmed and J has 1 base trimmed; junction bases matching no gene number 10. The germline V gene specifies SGHDT as CDR1 and YYEEEE as CDR2. The CDR3 contains 16 residues, cysteine and phenylalanine counted. CDR3 DNA is the only sequence kept; it has 48 bases, read in frame from the first base.

The source of this sequence is a woman under 40 in good health. The sample consisted of blood. Here the chain combines TRBV5-6 and TRBJ1-1, and 7 junction bases match TRBD1. The DNA is TGTGCCAGCAGCCCCGGACAGGAAATTAAGAACACTGAAGCTTTCTTT. It codes for CASSPGQEIKNTEAFF.